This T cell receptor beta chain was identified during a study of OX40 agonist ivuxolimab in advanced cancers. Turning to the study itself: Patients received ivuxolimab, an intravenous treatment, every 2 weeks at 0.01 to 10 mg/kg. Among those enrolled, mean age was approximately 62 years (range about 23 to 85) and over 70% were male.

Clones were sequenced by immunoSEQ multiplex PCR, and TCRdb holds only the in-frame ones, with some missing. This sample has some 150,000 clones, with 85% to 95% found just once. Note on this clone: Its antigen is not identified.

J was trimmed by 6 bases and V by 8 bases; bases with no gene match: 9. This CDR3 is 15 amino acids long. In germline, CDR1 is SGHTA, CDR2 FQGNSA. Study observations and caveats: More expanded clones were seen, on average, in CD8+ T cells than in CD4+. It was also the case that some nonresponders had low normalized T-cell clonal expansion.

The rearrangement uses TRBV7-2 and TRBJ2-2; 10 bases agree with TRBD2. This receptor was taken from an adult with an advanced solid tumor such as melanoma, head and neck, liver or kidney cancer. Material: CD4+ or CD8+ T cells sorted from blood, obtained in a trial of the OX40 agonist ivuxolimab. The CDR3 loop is CASLTGLAGAGELFF. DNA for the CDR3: TGTGCCAGCCTAACGGGGCTAGCGGGAGCCGGGGAGCTGTTTTTT.